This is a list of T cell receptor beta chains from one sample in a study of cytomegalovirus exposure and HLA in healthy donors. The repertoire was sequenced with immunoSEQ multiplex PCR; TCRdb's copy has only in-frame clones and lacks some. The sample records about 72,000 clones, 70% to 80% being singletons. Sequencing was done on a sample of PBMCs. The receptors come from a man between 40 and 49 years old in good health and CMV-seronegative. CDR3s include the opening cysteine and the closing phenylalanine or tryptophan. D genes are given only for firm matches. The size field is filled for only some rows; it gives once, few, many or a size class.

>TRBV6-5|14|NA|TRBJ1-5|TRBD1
CASSRTGFLQPQHF
TGTGCCAGCAGTCGGACAGGGTTCCTCCAGCCCCAGCATTTT
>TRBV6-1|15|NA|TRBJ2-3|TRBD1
CASSSGQGHTDTQYF
TGTGCCAGCAGCTCTGGACAGGGGCACACAGATACGCAGTATTTT
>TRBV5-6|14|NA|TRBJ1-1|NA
CASSRPVTGTEAFF
TGTGCCAGCAGCCGCCCGGTGACAGGCACTGAAGCTTTCTTT
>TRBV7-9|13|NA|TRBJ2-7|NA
CASSFSLADEQYF
TGTGCCAGCAGCTTTTCGCTAGCTGACGAGCAGTACTTC
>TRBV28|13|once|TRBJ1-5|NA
CAAAGIRGEPQHF
TGTGCCGCCGCGGGGATCCGCGGGGAGCCCCAGCATTTT
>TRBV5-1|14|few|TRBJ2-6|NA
CASSQGSGANVLTF
TGCGCCAGCAGCCAGGGGTCTGGGGCCAACGTCCTGACTTTC
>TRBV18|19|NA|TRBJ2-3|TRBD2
CASSLHGLAGGLSTDTQYF
TGTGCCAGCTCACTGCACGGGCTAGCGGGGGGCCTGAGCACAGATACGCAGTATTTT
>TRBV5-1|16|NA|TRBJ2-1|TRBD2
CASSLLVAGINNEQFF
TGCGCCAGCAGCTTGTTAGTAGCGGGGATCAACAATGAGCAGTTCTTC
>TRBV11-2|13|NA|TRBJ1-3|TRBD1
CASSVDRENTIYF
TGTGCCAGCAGCGTGGACAGGGAGAACACCATATATTTT
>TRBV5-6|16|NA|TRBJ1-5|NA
CASSIRGGIRNQPQHF
TGTGCCAGCAGCATCCGGGGGGGGATCCGCAATCAGCCCCAGCATTTT
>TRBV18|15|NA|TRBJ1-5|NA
CASSPATASNQPQHF
TGTGCCAGCTCACCAGCGACAGCCAGCAATCAGCCCCAGCATTTT
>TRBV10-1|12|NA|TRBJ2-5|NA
CASYTGRETQYF
TGCGCCAGTTACACAGGGAGAGAGACCCAGTACTTC
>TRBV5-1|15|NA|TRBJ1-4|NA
CASSLDPMRGEKLFF
TGCGCCAGCAGCCTGGACCCAATGAGAGGTGAAAAACTGTTTTTT
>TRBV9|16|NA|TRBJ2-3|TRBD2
CASSVASGGPADTQYF
TGTGCCAGCAGCGTGGCTAGCGGGGGACCCGCAGATACGCAGTATTTT
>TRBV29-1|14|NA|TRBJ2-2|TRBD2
CSVESRGATGELFF
TGCAGCGTTGAGTCGCGGGGGGCGACCGGGGAGCTGTTTTTT
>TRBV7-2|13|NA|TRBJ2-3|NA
CAFRDKSTDTQYF
TGTGCCTTTCGGGACAAGAGCACAGATACGCAGTATTTT
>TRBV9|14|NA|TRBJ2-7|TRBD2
CASSVGGGTGEQYF
TGTGCCAGCAGCGTAGGGGGGGGGACGGGAGAGCAGTACTTC
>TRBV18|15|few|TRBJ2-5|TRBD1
CASSPGQGNQETQYF
TGTGCCAGCTCACCAGGACAGGGGAACCAAGAGACCCAGTACTTC
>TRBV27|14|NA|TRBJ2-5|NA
CASSPSWSQETQYF
TGTGCCAGCAGCCCCTCGTGGAGCCAAGAGACCCAGTACTTC
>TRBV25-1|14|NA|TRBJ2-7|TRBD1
CASSEGQGAREQYF
TGTGCCAGCAGTGAGGGACAGGGGGCGCGGGAGCAGTACTTC
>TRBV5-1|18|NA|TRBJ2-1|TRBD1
CASSIFGTMTGYYNEQFF
TGCGCCAGCAGCATCTTTGGAACTATGACAGGGTACTACAATGAGCAGTTCTTC
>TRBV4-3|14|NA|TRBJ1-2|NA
CASSQGGGNYGYTF
TGCGCCAGCAGCCAAGGAGGCGGCAACTATGGCTACACCTTC
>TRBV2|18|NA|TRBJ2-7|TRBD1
CASSEIGSSPTGYYEQYF
TGTGCCAGCAGTGAAATCGGAAGCTCCCCGACAGGGTACTACGAGCAGTACTTC
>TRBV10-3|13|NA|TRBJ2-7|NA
CAISDPGEYEQYF
TGTGCCATCAGTGACCCAGGGGAATACGAGCAGTACTTC
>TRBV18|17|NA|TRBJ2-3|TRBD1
CASSPPTGENRADTQYF
TGTGCCAGCTCACCACCAACAGGGGAAAATCGGGCAGATACGCAGTATTTT
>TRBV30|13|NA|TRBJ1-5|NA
CAWSVRSNQPQHF
TGTGCCTGGAGTGTACGGAGCAATCAGCCCCAGCATTTT
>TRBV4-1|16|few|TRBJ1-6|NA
CASSQDRDGGNSPLHF
TGCGCCAGCAGCCAAGATCGGGACGGAGGGAATTCACCCCTCCACTTT
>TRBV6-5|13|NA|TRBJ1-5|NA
CASSSQVNQPQHF
TGTGCCAGCAGTTCACAGGTTAATCAGCCCCAGCATTTT
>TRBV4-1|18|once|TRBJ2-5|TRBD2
CASSQRGSGGGFQETQYF
TGCGCCAGCAGCCAGCGGGGGAGCGGGGGAGGATTCCAAGAGACCCAGTACTTC
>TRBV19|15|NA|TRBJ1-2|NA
CASSINWDILLGYTF
TGTGCCAGTAGTATAAATTGGGACATCTTACTCGGCTACACCTTC
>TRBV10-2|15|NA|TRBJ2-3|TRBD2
CAARGLAVTTDTQYF
TGCGCCGCACGAGGACTAGCGGTTACCACAGATACGCAGTATTTT
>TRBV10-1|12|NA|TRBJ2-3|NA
CASSPNYGTQYF
TGCGCCAGCAGTCCGAACTACGGGACGCAGTATTTT
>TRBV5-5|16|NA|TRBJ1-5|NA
CASSFSIFPGFQPQHF
TGTGCCAGCAGCTTCTCAATATTCCCGGGATTCCAGCCCCAGCATTTT
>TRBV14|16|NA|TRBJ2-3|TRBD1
CASSYWTGKGTDTQYF
TGTGCCAGCAGCTACTGGACAGGGAAAGGCACAGATACGCAGTATTTT
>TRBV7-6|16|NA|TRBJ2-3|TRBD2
CASSPSGSGGPGSQYF
TGTGCCAGCAGCCCCAGCGGTAGCGGGGGCCCTGGATCGCAGTATTTT
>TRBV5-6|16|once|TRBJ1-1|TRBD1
CASSFRTGVMNTEAFF
TGTGCCAGCAGCTTTAGGACAGGAGTAATGAACACTGAAGCTTTCTTT
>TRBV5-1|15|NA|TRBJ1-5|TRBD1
CASSLWTGLGQPQHF
TGCGCCAGCAGCTTGTGGACAGGGCTGGGTCAGCCCCAGCATTTT
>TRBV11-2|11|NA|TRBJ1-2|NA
CASSLSYGYTF
TGTGCCAGCAGCCTCAGCTATGGCTACACCTTC
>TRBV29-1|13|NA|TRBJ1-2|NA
CSVAQEPGHGYTF
TGCAGCGTGGCTCAGGAGCCAGGGCATGGCTACACCTTC
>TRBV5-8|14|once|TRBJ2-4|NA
CASSLGHGRNIQYF
TGTGCCAGCAGCCTGGGACACGGTAGAAACATTCAGTACTTC
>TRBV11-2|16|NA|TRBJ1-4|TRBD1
CASSYGRGLLNEKLFF
TGTGCCAGCAGCTACGGCAGGGGGCTCCTTAATGAAAAACTGTTTTTT
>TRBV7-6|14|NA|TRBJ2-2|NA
CASSLGVNTGELFF
TGTGCCAGCAGCTTGGGAGTTAACACCGGGGAGCTGTTTTTT
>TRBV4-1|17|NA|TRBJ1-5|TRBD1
CASSPRDRGLSDQPQHF
TGCGCCAGCAGCCCCCGGGACAGGGGGCTTAGCGATCAGCCCCAGCATTTT
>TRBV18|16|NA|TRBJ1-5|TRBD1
CASSPYDRGLWQPQHF
TGTGCCAGCTCACCATACGACAGGGGGCTATGGCAGCCCCAGCATTTT
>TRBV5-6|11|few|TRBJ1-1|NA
CASSLNYEAFF
TGTGCCAGCAGCTTAAACTATGAAGCTTTCTTT
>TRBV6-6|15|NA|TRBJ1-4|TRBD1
CASQRGTGGLEKLFF
TGTGCCAGCCAAAGGGGGACAGGGGGTCTTGAAAAACTGTTTTTT
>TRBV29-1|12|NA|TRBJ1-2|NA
CSVETTGDGYTF
TGCAGCGTTGAAACCACGGGGGATGGCTACACCTTC
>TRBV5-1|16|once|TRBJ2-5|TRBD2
CASSSPERGLQETQYF
TGCGCCAGCAGCTCCCCCGAGCGGGGCCTCCAAGAGACCCAGTACTTC
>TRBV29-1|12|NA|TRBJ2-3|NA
CSVLASTDTQYF
TGCAGCGTTTTGGCCAGCACAGATACGCAGTATTTT
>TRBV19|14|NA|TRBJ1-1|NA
CASTPFYGDSEAFF
TGTGCCAGTACCCCATTTTACGGGGACTCTGAAGCTTTCTTT
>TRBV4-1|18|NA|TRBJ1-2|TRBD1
CASSDVPGQGTWFYGYTF
TGCGCCAGCAGTGACGTACCGGGACAGGGGACCTGGTTCTATGGCTACACCTTC
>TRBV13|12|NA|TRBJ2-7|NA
CASSRRPGEQYF
TGTGCCAGCAGCCGAAGACCGGGCGAGCAGTACTTC
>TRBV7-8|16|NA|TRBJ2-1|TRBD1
CASSAWDSQTYNEQFF
TGTGCCAGCAGCGCCTGGGACAGCCAAACATACAATGAGCAGTTCTTC
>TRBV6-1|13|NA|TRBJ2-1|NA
CATGLSSYNEQFF
TGTGCAACGGGACTCAGCTCCTACAATGAGCAGTTCTTC
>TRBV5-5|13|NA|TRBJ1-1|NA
CASSSSVNTEAFF
TGTGCCAGCAGCTCCTCGGTGAACACTGAAGCTTTCTTT